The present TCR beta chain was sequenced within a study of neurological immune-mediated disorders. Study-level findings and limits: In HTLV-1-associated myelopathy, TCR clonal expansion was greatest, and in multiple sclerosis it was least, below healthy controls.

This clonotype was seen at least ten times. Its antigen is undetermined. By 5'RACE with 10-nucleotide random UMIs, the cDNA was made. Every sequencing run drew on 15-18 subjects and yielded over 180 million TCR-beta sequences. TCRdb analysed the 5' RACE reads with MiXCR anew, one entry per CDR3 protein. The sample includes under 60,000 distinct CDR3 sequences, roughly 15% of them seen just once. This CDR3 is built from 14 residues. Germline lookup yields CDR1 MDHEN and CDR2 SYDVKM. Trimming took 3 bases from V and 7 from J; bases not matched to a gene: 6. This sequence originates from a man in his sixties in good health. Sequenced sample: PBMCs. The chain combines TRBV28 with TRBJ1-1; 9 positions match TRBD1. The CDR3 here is CASSLGQGGGEAFF. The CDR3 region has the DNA TGTGCCAGCAGTTTGGGACAGGGAGGTGGTGAAGCTTTCTTT.